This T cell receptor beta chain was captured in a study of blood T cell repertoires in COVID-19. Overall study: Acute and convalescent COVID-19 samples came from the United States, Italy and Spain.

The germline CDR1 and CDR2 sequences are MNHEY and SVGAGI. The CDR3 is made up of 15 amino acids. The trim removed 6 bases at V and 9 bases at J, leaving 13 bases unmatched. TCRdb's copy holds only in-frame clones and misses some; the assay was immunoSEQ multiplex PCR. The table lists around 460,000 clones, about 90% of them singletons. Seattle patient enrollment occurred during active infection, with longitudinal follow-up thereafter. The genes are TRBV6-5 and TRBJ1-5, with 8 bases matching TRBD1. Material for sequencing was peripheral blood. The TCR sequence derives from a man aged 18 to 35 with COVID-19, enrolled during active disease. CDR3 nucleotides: TGTGCCAGCAGCAGGACAGGGAATGGTATCACGCCCCAGCATTTT. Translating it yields CASSRTGNGITPQHF.